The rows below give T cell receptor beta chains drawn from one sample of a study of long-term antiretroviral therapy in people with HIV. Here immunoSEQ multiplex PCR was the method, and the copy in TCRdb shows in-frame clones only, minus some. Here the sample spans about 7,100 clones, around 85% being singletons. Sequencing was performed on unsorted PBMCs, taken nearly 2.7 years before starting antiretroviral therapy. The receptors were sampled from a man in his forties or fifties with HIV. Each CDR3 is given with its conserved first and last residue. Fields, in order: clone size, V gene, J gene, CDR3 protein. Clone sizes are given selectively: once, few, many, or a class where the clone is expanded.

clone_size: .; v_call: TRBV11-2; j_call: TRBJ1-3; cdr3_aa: CASSLDSQGAAGNTIYF
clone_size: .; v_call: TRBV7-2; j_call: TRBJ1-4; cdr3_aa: CASSLAGRANEKLFF
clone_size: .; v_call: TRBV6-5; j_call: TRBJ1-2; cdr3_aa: CASSYSIGGNYGYTF
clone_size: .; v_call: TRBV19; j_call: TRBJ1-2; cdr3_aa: CASSRTRGGYGYTF
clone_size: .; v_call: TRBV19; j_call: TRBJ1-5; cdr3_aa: CASSIAQGNQPQHF
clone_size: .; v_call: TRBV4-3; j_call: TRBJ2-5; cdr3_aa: CASSQAAGFQETQYF
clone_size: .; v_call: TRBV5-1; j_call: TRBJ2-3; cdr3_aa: CASRNGPSTDTQYF
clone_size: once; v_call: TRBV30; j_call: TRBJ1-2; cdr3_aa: CAWRRGESNRAVGYTF
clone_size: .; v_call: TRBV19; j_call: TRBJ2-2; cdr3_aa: CASARRKPRGRRGLFF
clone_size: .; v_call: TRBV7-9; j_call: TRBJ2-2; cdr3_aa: CASSLVSGRGTGELFF
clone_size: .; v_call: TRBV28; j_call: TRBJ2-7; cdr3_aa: CASTGGINYEQYF
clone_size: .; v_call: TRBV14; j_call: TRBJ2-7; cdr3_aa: CASSQDYGPYEQYF
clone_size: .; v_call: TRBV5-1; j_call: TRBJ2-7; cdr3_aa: CASSLEGLYEQYF
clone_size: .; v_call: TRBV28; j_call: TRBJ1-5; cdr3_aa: CASRFDPNQPQHF
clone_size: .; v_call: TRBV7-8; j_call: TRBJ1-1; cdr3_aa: CASSLGRPGGGTEAFF
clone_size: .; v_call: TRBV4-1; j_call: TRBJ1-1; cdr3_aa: CASSQRNPGPGTEAFF
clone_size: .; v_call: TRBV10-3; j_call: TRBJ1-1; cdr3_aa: CAISEFQREVTFF
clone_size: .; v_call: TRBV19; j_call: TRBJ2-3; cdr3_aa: CASSSGVRTDTQYF
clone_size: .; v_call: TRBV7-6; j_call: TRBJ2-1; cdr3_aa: CASSLVAGGINEQFF
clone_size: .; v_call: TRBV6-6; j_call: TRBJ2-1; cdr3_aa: CASSPLAGEQFF
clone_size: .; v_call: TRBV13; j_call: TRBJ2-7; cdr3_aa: CASSLGSGDGQYF
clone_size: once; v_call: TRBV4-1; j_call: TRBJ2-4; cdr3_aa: CASSQAPPGQTVKNIQYF
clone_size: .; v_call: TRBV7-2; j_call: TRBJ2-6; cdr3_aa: CASSRRLAGGASGANVLTF
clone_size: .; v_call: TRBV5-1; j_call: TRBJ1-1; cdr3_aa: CASSFRDLNTEAFF
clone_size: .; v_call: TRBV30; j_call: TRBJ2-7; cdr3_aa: CAWSVGGFHEQYF
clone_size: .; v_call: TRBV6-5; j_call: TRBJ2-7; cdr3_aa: CASSYEAGGTYEQYF
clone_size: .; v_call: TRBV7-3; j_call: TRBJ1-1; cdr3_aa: CASSRDPGQDTEAFF
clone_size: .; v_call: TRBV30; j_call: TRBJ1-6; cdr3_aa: CAWSGRGGYNSPLHF
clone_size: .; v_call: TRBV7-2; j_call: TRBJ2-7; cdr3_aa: CASSLMTSSYEQYF
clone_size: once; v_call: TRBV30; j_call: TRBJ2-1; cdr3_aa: CAWRTDRIAYNEQFF
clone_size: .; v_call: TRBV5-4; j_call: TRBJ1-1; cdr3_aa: CASSLAGRMNTEAFF
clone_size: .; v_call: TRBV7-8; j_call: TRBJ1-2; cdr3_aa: CASSPRGGRNYGYTF
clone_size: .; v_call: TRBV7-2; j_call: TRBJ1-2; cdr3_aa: CASTPRDSRYGYTF
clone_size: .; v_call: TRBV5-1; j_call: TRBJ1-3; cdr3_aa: CASSVHGSSGNTIYF
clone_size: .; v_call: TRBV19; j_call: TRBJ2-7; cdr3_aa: CASSDPRSSYEQYF
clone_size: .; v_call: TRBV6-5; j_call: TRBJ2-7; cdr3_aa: CASSYGSSSYEQYF
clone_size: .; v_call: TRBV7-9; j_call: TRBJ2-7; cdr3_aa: CASSHRDRGAYEQYF
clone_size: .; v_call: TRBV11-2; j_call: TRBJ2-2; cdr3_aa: CASSLDFQAGELFF
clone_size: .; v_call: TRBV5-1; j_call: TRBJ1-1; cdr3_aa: CASRDEGPGTEAFF
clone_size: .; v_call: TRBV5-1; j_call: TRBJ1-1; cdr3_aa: CASSLGGMNTEAFF
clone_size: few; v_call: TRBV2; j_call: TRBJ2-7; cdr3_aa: CASSLQQGITYEQYF
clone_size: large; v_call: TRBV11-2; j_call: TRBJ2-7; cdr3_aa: CASSSKTGVSYEQYF
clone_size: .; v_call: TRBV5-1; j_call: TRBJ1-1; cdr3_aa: CASSLEQGMNTEAFF
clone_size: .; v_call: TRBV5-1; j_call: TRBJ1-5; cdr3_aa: CASSVGTGDQPQHF
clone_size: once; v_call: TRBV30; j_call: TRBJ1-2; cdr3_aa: CAWSWGRRNYGYTF
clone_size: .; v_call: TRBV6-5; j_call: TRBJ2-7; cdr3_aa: CASSYSTSGGPTMIF
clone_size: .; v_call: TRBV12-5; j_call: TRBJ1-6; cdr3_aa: CASGLGTAYNSPLHF
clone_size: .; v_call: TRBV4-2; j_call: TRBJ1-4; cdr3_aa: CASSQDSPLSDEKLFF
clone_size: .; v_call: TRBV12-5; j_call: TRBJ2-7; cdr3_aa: CASGLTREQYF
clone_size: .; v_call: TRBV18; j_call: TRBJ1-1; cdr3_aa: CASSPESGLNTEAFF
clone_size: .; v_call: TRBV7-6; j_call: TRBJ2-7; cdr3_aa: CASSLAAGSEQYF
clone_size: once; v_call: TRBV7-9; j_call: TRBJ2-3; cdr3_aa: CASSKGQGGTDTQYF
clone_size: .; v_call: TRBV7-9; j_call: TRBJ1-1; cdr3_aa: CASSLGTGGLNTEAFF
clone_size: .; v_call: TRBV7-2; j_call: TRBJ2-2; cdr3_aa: CASSMTRLNTGELFF
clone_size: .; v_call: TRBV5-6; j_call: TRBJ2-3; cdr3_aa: CASSLGPGTQYF
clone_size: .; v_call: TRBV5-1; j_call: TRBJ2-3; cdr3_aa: CASSSSGGSPTDTQYF
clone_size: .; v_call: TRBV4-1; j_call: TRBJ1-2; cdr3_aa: CASSHSMEDANYGYTF
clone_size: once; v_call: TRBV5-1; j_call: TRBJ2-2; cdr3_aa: CASSPTGTLTGELFF
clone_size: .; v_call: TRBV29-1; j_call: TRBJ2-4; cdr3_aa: CSVAPDRGDIQYF
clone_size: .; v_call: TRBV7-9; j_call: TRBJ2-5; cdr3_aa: CASSLVGQGETQYF